Given below is one T cell receptor (beta chain) in context. Data came from immunoSEQ multiplex PCR; TCRdb stores just in-frame clones and leaves some out. This table holds about 55,000 clones, 90% to 97% found once. These data belong to a study of control samples from healthy donors and cancer patients. V lost 7 bases, J lost 6 bases, and 8 bases lay in between. CDR1 is SGDLS, CDR2 YYNGEE, per germline. CDR3 length equals 11 residues. The specimen sequenced was blood. The chain combines TRBV9 with TRBJ2-1; unclear D gene. The sequence was collected from a woman aged 18-29 years in good health. The CDR3 nucleotides are TGTGCCAGCGGCAGCCCCAATGAGCAGTTCTTC. Translating gives CASGSPNEQFF.